Listed here are 15 T cell receptor beta chains from one sample, sequenced in a study of blood T cell repertoires in COVID-19. This table comes from immunoSEQ multiplex PCR, and its TCRdb copy is limited to in-frame clones, with some not included. The sample lists 25,000 to 35,000 clones; around 74% were seen once. The sample was peripheral blood. These TCRs come from a woman in her 70s with active or convalescent COVID-19.

This clone has a single count. This chain uses TRBV19 with TRBJ1-1, with 7 bases fitting TRBD1. CDR3 length equals 15 residues. Trimming took 5 bases from V and 2 from J; bases not matched to a gene: 8. Germline loops: CDR1 LNHDA, CDR2 SQIVND (reference sequence). Here the CDR3 reads CASSPTTGLNTEAFF. The CDR3 nucleotides are TGTGCCAGTAGTCCAACGACAGGGCTAAACACTGAAGCTTTCTTT.

This rearrangement joins TRBV28 to TRBJ2-2; possibly TRBD2 for D (7 bases). The CDR3 totals 14 residues. The V end was cut by 6 bases, the J end by 9 bases, with 17 bases between. Germline V gives CDR1 MDHEN, CDR2 SYDVKM. The DNA for the CDR3 is TGTGCCAGCAGCTTAAGAGGGGGGGCCAGGGAGCTGTTTTTT. Encoded protein: CASSLRGGARELFF.

The rearrangement uses TRBV11-2 and TRBJ2-7; TRBD1 matches at 10 bases. The trim removed 5 bases at V and 4 bases at J, leaving 17 bases unmatched. The CDR3 is 18 amino acids. The germline gives CDR1 SGHAT, CDR2 FQNNGV. CDR3 sequence (DNA): TGTGCCAGCAGCCCCCCAGCGTGGGTAGGGACAGGGGTTTACGAGCAGTACTTC. Its protein product is CASSPPAWVGTGVYEQYF.

The rearrangement links TRBV11-2 to TRBJ2-7; D remains ambiguous. Trimming removed 4 bases from V and 6 bases from J, with 19 bases in between. The CDR3 is 15 residues long. Germline CDR1 SGHAT, CDR2 FQNNGV. The DNA of the CDR3 is TGTGCCAGCAGCTCGTGGCAAATAGGCCGAGGCGAGCAGTACTTC. Protein sequence: CASSSWQIGRGEQYF.

This clone was counted a few times. The CDR3 DNA sequence: TGTGCCAGCAGTTACTCCGAGGACAGGGGCCGATCACCCCTCCACTTT. This translates into CASSYSEDRGRSPLHF. V is TRBV6-2 or TRBV6-3 and J is TRBJ1-6; 9 nucleotides match TRBD1. In germline, CDR1 is MNHEY, CDR2 SVGEGT. With V trimmed by 0 bases and J by 10 bases, 7 bases remained unmatched. This CDR3 is 16 amino acids long.

The chain employs TRBV4-3 and TRBJ2-1, with 10 bases lining up with TRBD2. Trimming removed 0 bases from V and 8 bases from J; junction bases left unmatched: 4. Germline loops: CDR1 LGHNA, CDR2 YSLEER. CDR3 length: 15 amino acids. The CDR3 is CASSQELAGTYEQFF. The DNA for the CDR3 is TGCGCCAGCAGCCAAGAACTAGCGGGAACTTATGAGCAGTTCTTC.

The chain combines TRBV3-1 (or the pseudogene TRBV3-2) with TRBJ2-7; possibly TRBD2 for D (6 bases). With 4 bases removed from V and 3 bases from J, the gap between germline ends came to 10 bases. Germline V gene lookup returns CDR1 LGHDT and CDR2 YNNKEL (reference sequence). The CDR3 loop spans 13 amino acids. The CDR3 DNA follows: TGTGCCAGCAGCCCGGGACTGCTCTACGAGCAGTACTTC. Amino acids: CASSPGLLYEQYF.

The gene calls are TRBV19 and TRBJ1-2, with a weak D call TRBD1 (6 bases). Deletions cut 5 bases from V and 6 bases from J, with 19 bases between. The CDR3 runs to 15 residues. Germline lookup yields CDR1 LNHDA and CDR2 SQIVND (reference sequence). CDR3 bases: TGTGCCAGTAGTCTCGGGTACAGACAGGCGGATGGCTACACCTTC. This sequence encodes CASSLGYRQADGYTF.

This chain uses TRBV7-2 with TRBJ1-2, with no clear D. Germline V gene sequence: CDR1 SGHTA, CDR2 FQGNSA. The germline V and J ends were trimmed by 0 bases and 8 bases, with 10 bases remaining between them. CDR3 size: 13 residues. In DNA, the CDR3 is TGTGCCAGCAGCTTAGCGGGGAGGAACGGCTACACCTTC. Translated: CASSLAGRNGYTF.

This chain joins TRBV24-1 and TRBJ1-4; unclear D gene. V lost 4 bases, J lost 6 bases, and 14 bases lay in between. The length of the CDR3 is 15 residues. CDR1 and CDR2 (germline): KGHDR, SFDVKD. The CDR3 here is CATSDSAGDYEKLFF. DNA for the CDR3: TGTGCCACCAGTGACTCGGCCGGGGATTATGAAAAACTGTTTTTT.

The chain joins TRBV19 to TRBJ2-3; D is unclear. Trimming removed 9 bases from V and 2 bases from J, with 12 bases in between. Germline CDR1 reads LNHDA; CDR2 reads SQIVND (reference sequence). CDR3 length: 13 residues. The CDR3 region has the DNA TGTGCCAGCAGACGAGGTGCCACAGATACGCAGTATTTT. Translated: CASRRGATDTQYF.

V usage is TRBV30 and J usage is TRBJ2-7, with D possibly TRBD2 on 5 matching bases. The V gene's germline CDR1 is GTSNPN and CDR2 SVGIG (reference sequence). CDR3 length: 11 residues. V was cut by 5 bases and J by 3 bases, with 8 bases left in between. DNA of the CDR3: TGTGCCTGGGAAGGAGGCTACGAGCAGTACTTC. It encodes CAWEGGYEQYF.

The gene calls are TRBV30 and TRBJ2-5; TRBD2 might be the D (5 bases). This CDR3 comprises 12 residues. The V gene's germline CDR1 is GTSNPN and CDR2 SVGIG (reference sequence). The CDR3 DNA sequence: TGTGCGGCCGGGATCCTACAAGAGACCCAGTACTTC. Amino acid sequence: CAAGILQETQYF.

V is TRBV5-1 and J is TRBJ2-3, with a possible D match to TRBD2 (6 bases). Germline CDR1 and CDR2: SGHRS and YFSETQ. This CDR3 spans 15 amino acids. V was clipped by 2 bases and J by 1 base, with 11 bases between them. CDR3 sequence: CASSFELAGTDTQYF. CDR3 DNA: TGCGCCAGCAGCTTTGAACTAGCAGGCACAGATACGCAGTATTTT.

This clone has only one observation. This chain joins TRBV2 and TRBJ1-2; the D gene is possibly TRBD1 (5 bases). This CDR3 is built from 12 residues. Germline CDR1 and CDR2: SNHLY and FYNNEI. Between the trimmed V and J ends, which lost 6 bases and 5 bases, there was a span of 10 bases. CDR3 sequence: CASRTALYGYTF. CDR3 bases: TGTGCCAGCAGGACAGCACTGTATGGCTACACCTTC.